The 27 T cell receptor beta chains listed next were all sequenced from one sample in a study of blood T cell repertoires in COVID-19. The method was immunoSEQ multiplex PCR; TCRdb's version includes in-frame clones alone and lacks a portion of them. The repertoire has under 300,000 clones, about 85% of them found once; the top ten carry about 3.6%. Input material: peripheral blood. Receptors originate from a man between 18 and 35 years old with active or convalescent COVID-19.

The chain has TRBV6-4 and TRBJ2-2; 10 positions match TRBD2. V gave up 8 bases and J gave up 4 bases; unmatched junction bases: 7. The CDR3 is 15 amino acids. Germline loops: CDR1 MRHNA, CDR2 SNTAGT. CDR3 region: CASRRTSGTTGELFF. The CDR3 bases are TGTGCCAGCCGGCGAACTAGCGGGACCACCGGGGAGCTGTTTTTT.

V usage is TRBV29-1 and J usage is TRBJ1-5, with TRBD1 matching over 7 bases. Per germline, CDR1 SQVTM and CDR2 ANQGSEA. The V segment lost 6 bases and the J segment 0 bases; nucleotides outside the gene matches: 8. This CDR3 contains 15 residues. The CDR3 protein is CSVSWGTDSNQPQHF. CDR3 DNA: TGCAGCGTGTCCTGGGGGACAGATAGCAATCAGCCCCAGCATTTT.

V is TRBV27 and J is TRBJ1-1, with D tentatively TRBD1 (5 bases). Germline CDR1 is MNHEY and CDR2 is SMNVEV (reference sequence). V was pared by 0 bases and J by 5 bases, with 10 bases between. The CDR3 length is 14 residues. The CDR3 here is CASSLSQTATEAFF. The CDR3 DNA sequence: TGTGCCAGCAGTTTATCGCAGACAGCTACTGAAGCTTTCTTT.

The chain has TRBV28 and TRBJ1-1; the D is unclear. Germline CDR1 reads MDHEN; CDR2 reads SYDVKM. V was clipped by 9 bases and J by 6 bases, with 14 bases between them. The CDR3 is 12 residues long. CDR3 loop: CASYGGNAEAFF. In DNA, the CDR3 is TGTGCCAGTTATGGAGGGAATGCTGAAGCTTTCTTT.

V is TRBV28 and J is TRBJ1-2; D is unclear. Per the germline V gene, CDR1 is MDHEN and CDR2 is SYDVKM. Trimming pared 6 bases from V and 8 bases from J, leaving 10 bases between. The CDR3 has 11 residues. The DNA of the CDR3 is TGTGCCAGCAGCTTAACCGGGGGCTACACCTTC. Protein sequence: CASSLTGGYTF.

The chain's CDR3 is CASSPRGDGYTF. The CDR3 region has the DNA TGTGCCAGCTCACCACGGGGGGATGGCTACACCTTC. This chain joins TRBV18 and TRBJ1-2; D may be TRBD1 (5 bases). CDR1 and CDR2 from the germline V gene are KGHSH and LQKENI. The CDR3 has 12 residues. V lost 1 base and J lost 6, with 6 bases in between.

The V and J genes are TRBV29-1 and TRBJ2-7; 11 bases are shared with TRBD2. V dropped 4 bases and J dropped 2; count of bases not matched to a gene: 4. CDR1 SQVTM and CDR2 ANQGSEA come from the germline V gene. CDR3 length: 14 residues. CDR3 loop: CSVVSSGRAYEQYF. CDR3 sequence (DNA): TGCAGCGTTGTGAGTAGCGGGAGGGCCTACGAGCAGTACTTC.

This clone occurred a few times. This chain links TRBV5-1 with TRBJ2-2; no clear D. The CDR3 totals 16 residues. Germline CDR1 SGHRS, CDR2 YFSETQ. Trimming left V 2 bases short and J 4 bases short, with 15 bases between. The CDR3: CASSFSGFHFTGELFF. CDR3 bases: TGCGCCAGCAGCTTTTCTGGTTTCCACTTCACCGGGGAGCTGTTTTTT.

This clone was counted a single time. This rearrangement joins TRBV4-2 to TRBJ2-1, with D hard to call. Trimming stripped 2 bases from V and 10 bases from J, with 9 bases between. CDR3 size: 12 residues. Germline CDR1 and CDR2: LGHNA and YNFKEQ. CDR3 coding DNA: TGTGCCAGCAGCCAAACATTGACAGAGCAGTTCTTC. Protein: CASSQTLTEQFF.

The CDR3 sequence is CASSLGGGTADHYEQYF. In DNA form, the CDR3 reads TGTGCCAGCAGCTTAGGAGGAGGGACAGCTGATCACTACGAGCAGTACTTC. The chain joins TRBV7-3 to TRBJ2-7; possibly TRBD1 for D (7 bases). The germline V gene encodes CDR1 SGHTA and CDR2 FQGTGA. Trimming shortened V by 2 bases and J by 3 bases, and 20 bases separated the two germline ends. This CDR3 spans 17 amino acids.

The chain employs TRBV3-1 (or the pseudogene TRBV3-2) and TRBJ1-1, with 7 nucleotides matching TRBD1. J gave up 6 bases and V 2 bases, and 6 bases lay outside the gene matches. From germline, CDR1 is LGHDT and CDR2 YNNKEL (reference sequence). This CDR3 comprises 14 residues. The CDR3 reads CASSQSDDRAEAFF. The CDR3 bases are TGTGCCAGCAGCCAATCAGACGACAGGGCTGAAGCTTTCTTT.

The gene calls are TRBV11-2 and TRBJ2-7; D is perhaps TRBD2 (6 bases). The V end lost 5 bases, the J end lost 3 bases, and 8 bases lay between the germline ends. The CDR3 sequence is 12 residues long. Germline CDR1 reads SGHAT; CDR2 reads FQNNGV. CDR3 residues: CASSGDFYEQYF. The DNA for the CDR3 is TGTGCCAGCAGCGGGGACTTCTACGAGCAGTACTTC.

The V and J genes are TRBV6-1 and TRBJ1-1, with 9 bases identical to TRBD1. CDR3 length: 15 amino acids. CDR1 is MNHNS and CDR2 is SASEGT in the germline V gene. The V segment lost 2 bases and the J segment 2 bases; nucleotides outside the gene matches: 3. The CDR3, as DNA: TGTGCCAGCAGTGAACTGGACAGGGGTAACACTGAAGCTTTCTTT. Translated, it gives CASSELDRGNTEAFF.

The chain recombines TRBV10-1 with TRBJ2-2; D is uncertain. This CDR3 region has 13 residues. The V end was cut by 4 bases, the J end by 3 bases, with 6 bases between. Germline lookup yields CDR1 WNHNN and CDR2 SYGVQD (reference sequence). The CDR3 nucleotides are TGCGCCAGCAGTGCTCAGTACACCGGGGAGCTGTTTTTT. Its translation: CASSAQYTGELFF.

This sequence joins TRBV29-1 and TRBJ1-1; D is perhaps TRBD1 (6 bases). Germline V CDR1 and CDR2: SQVTM, ANQGSEA. V gave up 6 bases and J gave up 3 bases, with 8 bases separating them. The CDR3 is 11 amino acids. The CDR3: CSVAGDTEAFF. CDR3 DNA sequence: TGCAGCGTCGCAGGGGACACTGAAGCTTTCTTT. The variable domain in full, with the rest retrieved from reference TRBV29-1 and TRBJ1-1, is SAVISQKPSRDICQRGTSLTIQCQVDSQVTMMFWYRQQPGQSLTLIATANQGSEATYESGFVIDKFPISRPNLTFSTLTVSNMSPEDSSIYLCSVAGDTEAFFGQGTRLTVV.

In its sample, this clone was seen once. J is TRBJ1-2 and V is TRBV29-1, with a weak D call TRBD1 (6 bases). CDR3 length: 11 residues. In germline, CDR1 is SQVTM, CDR2 ANQGSEA. V was trimmed by 5 bases and J by 7 bases, leaving 11 bases between them. The CDR3 nucleotides are TGCAGCGTTTCACAGGGTGGTGGCTACACCTTC. It translates to CSVSQGGGYTF.

The chain combines TRBV5-8 with TRBJ1-1; D might be TRBD1 (6 bases). This CDR3 spans 13 amino acids. CDR1 is SGHTS, CDR2 YDEGEE, per germline. Trimming pared 7 bases from V and 0 bases from J, leaving 10 bases between. As DNA, the CDR3 is TGTGCCAGCCTGCAGGGGATGAACACTGAAGCTTTCTTT. Translated: CASLQGMNTEAFF.

This sequence joins TRBV7-3 and TRBJ2-1, with D possibly TRBD1 on 7 matching bases. V was cut by 4 bases and J by 6 bases, with 19 bases left in between. Looked up from germline, CDR1 is SGHTA and CDR2 is FQGTGA. CDR3 size: 16 residues. The CDR3 DNA sequence: TGTGCCAGCAGCTCCCACGACAGGGCGGGAAGCAATGAGCAGTTCTTC. Translated: CASSSHDRAGSNEQFF.

The V and J genes are TRBV13 and TRBJ2-1; 8 positions match TRBD2. The CDR3 is 16 amino acids. V gave up 4 bases and J gave up 3 bases; unmatched junction bases: 8. From germline, CDR1 is PRHDT and CDR2 FYEKMQ (reference sequence). CDR3 in DNA: TGTGCCAGCAGCTCCCCGTCGGGGGGGCTCTACAATGAGCAGTTCTTC. Its protein is CASSSPSGGLYNEQFF.

The gene calls are TRBV5-1 and TRBJ2-5, with D tentatively TRBD2 (7 bases). The CDR3 length is 14 residues. CDR1 is SGHRS and CDR2 is YFSETQ in the germline V gene. V lost 0 bases to trimming and J lost 9 bases, with 15 bases between them. CDR3 nucleotide sequence: TGCGCCAGCAGCTTGGCACTAGGGGGAGGGGCCCAGTACTTC. It codes for CASSLALGGGAQYF.

This chain joins TRBV11-2 and TRBJ2-7; D gene uncertain. Germline CDR1 is SGHAT and CDR2 is FQNNGV. V was cut by 3 bases and J by 6 bases, with 12 bases left in between. There are 13 residues in the CDR3. CDR3 in DNA: TGTGCCAGCAGCTTGATACTCGGCGGCGAGCAGTACTTC. Translated, it gives CASSLILGGEQYF.

The V call is TRBV18, the J call TRBJ1-1; perhaps TRBD1 as D (5 bases). CDR3 length equals 15 residues. V was shortened by 3 bases and J by 1 base, with 12 bases between the two germline ends. Germline values: CDR1 KGHSH, CDR2 LQKENI. The CDR3 DNA reads as TGTGCCAGCTCACCCCCTCGGGACTGGAACACTGAAGCTTTCTTT. Protein: CASSPPRDWNTEAFF.

This chain links TRBV7-2 with TRBJ1-4; TRBD1 agrees at 7 bases. V was pared by 5 bases and J by 2 bases, with 2 bases of the junction left unmatched. CDR1 and CDR2 from the germline V gene are SGHTA and FQGNSA. CDR3 length equals 14 residues. Here the CDR3 DNA reads TGTGCCAGCAGCCCGGGACAGACTAATGAAAAACTGTTTTTT. It is translated as CASSPGQTNEKLFF.

V is TRBV6-5 and J is TRBJ2-3, with a weak D call TRBD2 (6 bases). The CDR3 sequence is 15 residues long. With 8 bases removed from V and 0 bases from J, the gap between germline ends came to 15 bases. The germline gives CDR1 MNHEY, CDR2 SVGAGI. CDR3 sequence (DNA): TGTGCCAGCTCGAGGAGGCGGGGAAGCACAGATACGCAGTATTTT. It codes for CASSRRRGSTDTQYF.

This rearrangement joins TRBV5-8 to TRBJ2-1, with 7 bases that match TRBD2. The germline V gene has CDR1 SGHTS and CDR2 YDEGEE. After removal of 5 bases from V and 1 base from J, the junction contained 15 bases not matched to a gene. CDR3 length equals 18 residues. The CDR3 loop is CASSHQAGSGSSYNEQFF. CDR3 in DNA: TGTGCCAGCAGTCACCAAGCGGGGTCGGGGAGTTCCTACAATGAGCAGTTCTTC.

The chain carries TRBV28 and TRBJ2-4, with a tentative D call TRBD1 (6 bases). Trimming took 6 bases from V and 13 from J, leaving 22 bases between them. The CDR3 is 14 amino acids. The germline V gene has CDR1 MDHEN and CDR2 SYDVKM. The CDR3 DNA follows: TGTGCCAGCAGCCCATCGACAGGTTGGGGGATGCAGTACTTC. This encodes CASSPSTGWGMQYF.

This chain uses TRBV12-5 with TRBJ1-4; D might be TRBD1 (5 bases). The CDR3 runs to 16 residues. With 6 bases removed from V and 0 bases from J, the gap between germline ends came to 14 bases. Germline values: CDR1 LGHNT, CDR2 FRNRAP. CDR3 sequence reads: CASGPSGGTTNEKLFF. The CDR3 bases are TGTGCTAGTGGCCCCTCCGGGGGGACAACTAATGAAAAACTGTTTTTT.